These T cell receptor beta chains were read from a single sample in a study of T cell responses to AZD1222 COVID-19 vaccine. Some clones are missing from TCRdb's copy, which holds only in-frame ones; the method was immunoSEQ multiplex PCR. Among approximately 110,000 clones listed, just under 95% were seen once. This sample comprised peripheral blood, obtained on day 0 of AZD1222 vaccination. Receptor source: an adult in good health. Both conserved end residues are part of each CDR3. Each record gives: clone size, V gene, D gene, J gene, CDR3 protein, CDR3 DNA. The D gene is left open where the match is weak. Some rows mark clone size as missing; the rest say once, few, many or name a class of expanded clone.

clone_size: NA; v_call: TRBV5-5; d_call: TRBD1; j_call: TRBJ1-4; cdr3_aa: CASSPGTGALPSNEKLFF; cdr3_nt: TGTGCCAGCAGCCCTGGGACAGGGGCCCTCCCTTCCAATGAAAAACTGTTTTTT
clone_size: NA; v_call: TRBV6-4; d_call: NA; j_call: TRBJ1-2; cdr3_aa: CASSATVNYGYTF; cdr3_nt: TGTGCCAGCAGTGCAACAGTCAACTATGGCTACACCTTC
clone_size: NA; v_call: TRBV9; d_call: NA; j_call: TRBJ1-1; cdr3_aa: CASSPQTQPNTEAFF; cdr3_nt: TGTGCCAGCAGCCCCCAGACGCAACCGAACACTGAAGCTTTCTTT
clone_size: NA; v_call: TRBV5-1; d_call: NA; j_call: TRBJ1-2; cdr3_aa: CASSLVPSNSPNYGYTF; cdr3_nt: TGCGCCAGCAGCTTGGTCCCCAGTAACTCTCCTAACTATGGCTACACCTTC
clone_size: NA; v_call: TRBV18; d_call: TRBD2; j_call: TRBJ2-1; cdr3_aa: CASSPTSGSYNEQFF; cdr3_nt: TGTGCCAGCTCACCGACTAGCGGCTCCTACAATGAGCAGTTCTTC
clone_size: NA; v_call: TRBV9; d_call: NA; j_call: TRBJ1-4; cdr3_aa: CASSVVIGGWGEKLFF; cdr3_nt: TGTGCCAGCAGCGTAGTAATAGGGGGATGGGGTGAAAAACTGTTTTTT
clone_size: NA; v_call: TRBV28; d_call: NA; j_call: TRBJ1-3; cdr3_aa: CASSTPSGNTIYF; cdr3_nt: TGTGCCAGCAGTACCCCCTCTGGAAACACCATATATTTT
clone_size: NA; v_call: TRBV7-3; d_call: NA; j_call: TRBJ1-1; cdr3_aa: CASSLIPGMTEAFF; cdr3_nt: TGTGCCAGCAGCTTAATTCCAGGGATGACTGAAGCTTTCTTT
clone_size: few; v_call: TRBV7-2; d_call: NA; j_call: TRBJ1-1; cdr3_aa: CASSSTGTEAFF; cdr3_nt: TGTGCCAGCAGCTCAACGGGAACTGAAGCTTTCTTT
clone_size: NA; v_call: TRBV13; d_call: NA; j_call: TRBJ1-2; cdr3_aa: CASSLTGLGGNYGYTF; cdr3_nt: TGTGCCAGCAGCTTAACCGGGTTGGGAGGCAACTATGGCTACACCTTC
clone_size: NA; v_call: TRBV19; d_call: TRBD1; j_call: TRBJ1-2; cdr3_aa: CASGKQGVYGYTF; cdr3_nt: TGTGCCAGTGGAAAACAGGGGGTCTATGGCTACACCTTC
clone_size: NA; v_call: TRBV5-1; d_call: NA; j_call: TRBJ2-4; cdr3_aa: CASSSGEKGAKNIQYF; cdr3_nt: TGCGCCAGCAGCTCCGGCGAAAAAGGGGCCAAAAACATTCAGTACTTC
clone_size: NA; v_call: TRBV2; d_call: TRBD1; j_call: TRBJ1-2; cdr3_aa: CASSISGTGIYGYTF; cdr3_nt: TGTGCCAGCAGTATATCCGGGACAGGGATCTATGGCTACACCTTC
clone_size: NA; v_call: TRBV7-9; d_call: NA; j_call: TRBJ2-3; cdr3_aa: CASSFGGPSTDTQYF; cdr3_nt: TGTGCCAGCAGCTTCGGGGGGCCTAGCACAGATACGCAGTATTTT
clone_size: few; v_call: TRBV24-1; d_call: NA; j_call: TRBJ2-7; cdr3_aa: CATRAANSYEQYF; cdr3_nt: TGTGCCACCAGAGCGGCAAACTCCTACGAGCAGTACTTC
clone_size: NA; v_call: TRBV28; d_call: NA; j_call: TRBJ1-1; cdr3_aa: CASILNQLKGTEAFF; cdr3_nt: TGTGCCAGCATCCTGAACCAACTAAAGGGGACTGAAGCTTTCTTT
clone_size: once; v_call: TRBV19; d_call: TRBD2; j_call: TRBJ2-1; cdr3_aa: CASTSGYNEQFF; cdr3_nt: TGTGCCAGTACTAGCGGGTACAATGAGCAGTTCTTC
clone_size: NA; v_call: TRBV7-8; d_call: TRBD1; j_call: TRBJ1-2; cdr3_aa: CASSFTGGSYGYTF; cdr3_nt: TGTGCCAGCAGCTTTACAGGGGGCAGCTATGGCTACACCTTC
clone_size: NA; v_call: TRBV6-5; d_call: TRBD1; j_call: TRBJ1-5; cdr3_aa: CASRETGVWPQHF; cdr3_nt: TGTGCCAGCAGGGAGACAGGGGTATGGCCCCAGCATTTT
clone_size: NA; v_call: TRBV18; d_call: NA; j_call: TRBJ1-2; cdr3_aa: CASSPDYYGYTF; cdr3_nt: TGTGCCAGCTCCCCAGACTACTATGGCTACACCTTC
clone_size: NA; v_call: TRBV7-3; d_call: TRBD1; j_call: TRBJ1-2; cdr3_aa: CASSRQGNDGYTF; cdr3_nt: TGTGCCAGCAGCCGACAGGGGAATGATGGCTACACCTTC
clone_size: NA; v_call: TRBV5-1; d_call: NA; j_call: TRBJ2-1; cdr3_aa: CASSSDPFSPEQFF; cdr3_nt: TGCGCCAGCAGCTCGGACCCCTTCTCACCTGAGCAGTTCTTC
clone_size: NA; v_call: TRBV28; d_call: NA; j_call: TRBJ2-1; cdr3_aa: CASSLSLFGGTPSNEQFF; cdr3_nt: TGTGCCAGCAGTTTGAGCTTATTTGGCGGGACTCCCTCCAATGAGCAGTTCTTC
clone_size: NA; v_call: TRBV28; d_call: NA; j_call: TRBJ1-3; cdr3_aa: CASSFGLSGNTIYF; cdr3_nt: TGTGCCAGCAGTTTTGGGCTCTCTGGAAACACCATATATTTT
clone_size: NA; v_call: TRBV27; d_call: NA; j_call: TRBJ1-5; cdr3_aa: CASRSLGAPYNQPQHF; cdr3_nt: TGTGCCAGCAGATCCCTGGGGGCCCCATACAATCAGCCCCAGCATTTT
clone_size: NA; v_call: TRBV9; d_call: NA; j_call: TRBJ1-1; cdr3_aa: CASSVLGNTEAFF; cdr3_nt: TGTGCCAGCAGCGTCCTGGGGAACACTGAAGCTTTCTTT
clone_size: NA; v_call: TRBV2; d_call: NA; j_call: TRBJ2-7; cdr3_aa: CASSPTPSSYEQYF; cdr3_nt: TGTGCCAGCAGTCCTACCCCGAGTTCCTACGAGCAGTACTTC
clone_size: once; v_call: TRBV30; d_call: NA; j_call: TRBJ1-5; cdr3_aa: CAWSVGGSNQPQHF; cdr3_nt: TGTGCCTGGAGTGTGGGCGGTAGCAATCAGCCCCAGCATTTT
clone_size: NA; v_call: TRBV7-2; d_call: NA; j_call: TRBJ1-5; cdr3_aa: CASSLRSGQGQPQHF; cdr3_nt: TGTGCCAGCAGCTTACGGTCGGGGCAGGGTCAGCCCCAGCATTTT
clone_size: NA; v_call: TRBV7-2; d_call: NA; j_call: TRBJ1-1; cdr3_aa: CASSLWVGLTEAFF; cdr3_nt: TGTGCCAGCAGCTTATGGGTAGGGCTGACTGAAGCTTTCTTT
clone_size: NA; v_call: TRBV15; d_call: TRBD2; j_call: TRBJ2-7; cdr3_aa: CATSRDLAGVGVPYEQYF; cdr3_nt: TGTGCCACCAGCAGAGACCTAGCGGGAGTCGGAGTTCCCTACGAGCAGTACTTC
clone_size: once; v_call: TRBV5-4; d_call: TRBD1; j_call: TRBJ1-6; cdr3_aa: CASSSNPGQGGSPLHF; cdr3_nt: TGTGCCAGCAGCTCGAACCCGGGACAGGGCGGCTCACCCCTCCACTTT
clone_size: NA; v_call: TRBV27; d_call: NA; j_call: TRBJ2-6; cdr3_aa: CASSFLWAGGANVLTF; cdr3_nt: TGTGCCAGCAGTTTTCTGTGGGCTGGTGGGGCCAACGTCCTGACTTTC
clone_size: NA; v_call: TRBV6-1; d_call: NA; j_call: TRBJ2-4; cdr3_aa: CASTRESLAKNIQYF; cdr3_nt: TGTGCCAGCACCCGGGAGAGTCTAGCCAAAAACATTCAGTACTTC
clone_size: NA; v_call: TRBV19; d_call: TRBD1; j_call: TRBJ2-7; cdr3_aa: CASSRDSSYEQYF; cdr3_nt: TGTGCCAGTAGCCGGGACAGCTCCTACGAGCAGTACTTC
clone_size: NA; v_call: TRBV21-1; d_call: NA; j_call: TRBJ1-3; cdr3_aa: CASSNRTVGNTIYF; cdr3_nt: TGTGCCAGCAGCAACCGGACGGTTGGAAACACCATATATTTT
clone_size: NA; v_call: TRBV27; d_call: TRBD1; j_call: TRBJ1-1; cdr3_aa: CASSTGQGLRVEAFF; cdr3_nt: TGTGCCAGCAGCACGGGACAGGGCCTCAGGGTTGAAGCTTTCTTT
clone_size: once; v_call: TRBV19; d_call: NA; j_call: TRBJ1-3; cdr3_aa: CASSTISGNTIYF; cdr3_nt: TGTGCCAGCAGTACTATCTCTGGAAACACCATATATTTT
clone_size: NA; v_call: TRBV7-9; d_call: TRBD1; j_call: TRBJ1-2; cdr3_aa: CASSNTGTGDGYTF; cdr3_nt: TGTGCCAGCAGCAACACCGGGACAGGGGATGGCTACACCTTC
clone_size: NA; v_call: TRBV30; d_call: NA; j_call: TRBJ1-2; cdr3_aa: CAWSRQGIGGYTF; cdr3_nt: TGTGCCTGGAGTAGGCAGGGGATCGGAGGCTACACCTTC
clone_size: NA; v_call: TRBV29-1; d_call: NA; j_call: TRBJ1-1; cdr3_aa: CSARKELNTEAFF; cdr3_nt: TGCAGCGCAAGGAAGGAGCTGAACACTGAAGCTTTCTTT
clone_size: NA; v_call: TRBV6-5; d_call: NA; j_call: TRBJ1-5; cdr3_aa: CASSYQRDQPQHF; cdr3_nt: TGTGCCAGCAGTTACCAAAGGGATCAGCCCCAGCATTTT
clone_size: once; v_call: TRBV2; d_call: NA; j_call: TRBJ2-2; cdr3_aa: CASEGDTGELFF; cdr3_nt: TGTGCCAGCGAGGGAGACACCGGGGAGCTGTTTTTT
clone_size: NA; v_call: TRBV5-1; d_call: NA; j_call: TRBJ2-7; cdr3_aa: CASSFGGSSYEQYF; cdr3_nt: TGCGCCAGCAGCTTTGGGGGCTCCTCCTACGAGCAGTACTTC
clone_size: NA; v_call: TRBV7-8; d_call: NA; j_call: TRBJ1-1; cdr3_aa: CASSLYLPQARNTEAFF; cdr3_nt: TGTGCCAGCAGCTTATACCTACCTCAGGCCAGGAACACTGAAGCTTTCTTT
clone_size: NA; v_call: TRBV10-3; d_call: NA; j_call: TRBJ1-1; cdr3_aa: CAISESRTGITEAFF; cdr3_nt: TGTGCCATCAGTGAGAGTAGGACCGGGATAACTGAAGCTTTCTTT
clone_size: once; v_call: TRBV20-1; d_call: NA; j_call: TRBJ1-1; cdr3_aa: CSAREDTEAFF; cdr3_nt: TGCAGTGCTAGAGAGGACACTGAAGCTTTCTTT
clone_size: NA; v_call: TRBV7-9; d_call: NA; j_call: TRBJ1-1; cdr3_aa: CASSYNPRDAAEAFF; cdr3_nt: TGTGCCAGCAGTTATAACCCCAGGGATGCGGCTGAAGCTTTCTTT
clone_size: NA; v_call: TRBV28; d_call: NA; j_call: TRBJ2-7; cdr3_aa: CASSHLLGGAWYEQYF; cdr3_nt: TGTGCCAGCAGCCACCTGTTGGGGGGCGCTTGGTACGAGCAGTACTTC
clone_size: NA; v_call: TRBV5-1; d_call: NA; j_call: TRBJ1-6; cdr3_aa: CASSLAGRTASLGSPLHF; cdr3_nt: TGCGCCAGCAGCTTGGCCGGCAGAACCGCTAGTTTGGGTTCACCCCTCCACTTT
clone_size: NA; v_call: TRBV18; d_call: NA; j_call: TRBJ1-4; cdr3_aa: CASSPREGSNEKLFF; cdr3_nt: TGTGCCAGCTCACCACGGGAAGGGTCAAATGAAAAACTGTTTTTT
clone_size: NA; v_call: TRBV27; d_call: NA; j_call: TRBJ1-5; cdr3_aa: CASSPYLSQPQHF; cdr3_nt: TGTGCCAGCAGCCCTTACCTCTCCCAGCCCCAGCATTTT
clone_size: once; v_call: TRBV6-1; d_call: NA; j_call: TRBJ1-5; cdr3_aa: CASSETTGYWGNQPQHF; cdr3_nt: TGTGCCAGCAGTGAAACAACGGGGTATTGGGGCAATCAGCCCCAGCATTTT
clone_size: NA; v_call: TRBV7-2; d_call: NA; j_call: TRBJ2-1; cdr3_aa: CASSLAYGSWPYNEQFF; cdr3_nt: TGTGCCAGCAGCTTAGCGTACGGGAGTTGGCCCTACAATGAGCAGTTCTTC
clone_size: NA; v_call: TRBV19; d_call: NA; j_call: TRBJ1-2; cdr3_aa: CASSMWSGNYGYTF; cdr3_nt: TGTGCCAGTAGTATGTGGTCGGGTAACTATGGCTACACCTTC